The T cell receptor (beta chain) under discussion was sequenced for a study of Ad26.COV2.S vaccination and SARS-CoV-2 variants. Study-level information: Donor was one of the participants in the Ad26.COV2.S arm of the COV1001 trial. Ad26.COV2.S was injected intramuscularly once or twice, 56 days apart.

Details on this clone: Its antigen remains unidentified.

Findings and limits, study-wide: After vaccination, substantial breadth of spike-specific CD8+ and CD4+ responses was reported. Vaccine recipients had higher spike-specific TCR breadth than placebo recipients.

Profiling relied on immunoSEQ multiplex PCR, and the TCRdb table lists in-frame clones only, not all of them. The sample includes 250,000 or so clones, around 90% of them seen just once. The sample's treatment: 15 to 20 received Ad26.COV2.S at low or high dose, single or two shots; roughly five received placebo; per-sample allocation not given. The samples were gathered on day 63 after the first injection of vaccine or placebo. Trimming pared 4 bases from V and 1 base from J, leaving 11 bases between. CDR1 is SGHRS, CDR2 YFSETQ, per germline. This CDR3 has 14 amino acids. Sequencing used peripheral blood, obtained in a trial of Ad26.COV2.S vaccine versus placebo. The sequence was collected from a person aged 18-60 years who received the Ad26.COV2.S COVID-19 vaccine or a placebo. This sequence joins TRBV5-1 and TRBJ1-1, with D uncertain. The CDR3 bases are TGCGCCAGCAGCAAGGATAGGCCGAACACTGAAGCTTTCTTT. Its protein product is CASSKDRPNTEAFF.